Presented here are 19 T cell receptor beta chains from one specimen sequenced in a study of blood T cell repertoires in COVID-19. The data were produced by immunoSEQ multiplex PCR, yet TCRdb's version contains in-frame clones alone and is incomplete. Of roughly 150,000 clones in the sample, around 82% were seen once. The sample comprised peripheral blood. The source of these receptors is a woman older than 75 with acute or convalescent COVID-19.

This rearrangement joins TRBV24-1 to TRBJ2-1; 9 bases line up with TRBD1. From germline, CDR1 is KGHDR and CDR2 SFDVKD. The length of the CDR3 is 15 residues. Trimming cost V 2 bases and J 8 bases; bases outside gene matches: 6. CDR3 DNA: TGTGCCACCAGTGATTATTGGACAGGGGTATATGAGCAGTTCTTC. Its protein product is CATSDYWTGVYEQFF.

This rearrangement joins TRBV9 to TRBJ1-4, with D unclear. V was shortened by 4 bases and J by 7 bases, with 14 bases between the two germline ends. This CDR3 contains 14 residues. Germline V CDR1 and CDR2: SGDLS, YYNGEE. The CDR3 DNA reads TGTGCCAGCAGCCTTGGGCCTACCTTTGAAAAACTGTTTTTT. This sequence encodes CASSLGPTFEKLFF.

The rearrangement uses TRBV7-2 and TRBJ2-5, with 7 bases identical to TRBD2. Germline lookup yields CDR1 SGHTA and CDR2 FQGNSA. This CDR3 has 15 amino acids. V shed 4 bases, J shed 1 base, and the junction held 6 bases outside the gene matches. The chain's CDR3 is CASSSSSGPQETQYF. The CDR3 coding sequence is TGTGCCAGCAGCTCCTCTAGCGGCCCCCAAGAGACCCAGTACTTC.

V usage is TRBV7-9 and J usage is TRBJ1-2; 12 bases are shared with TRBD1. The germline V gene has CDR1 SEHNR and CDR2 FQNEAQ (reference sequence). Trimming took 5 bases from V and 1 from J; bases not matched to a gene: 5. The CDR3 runs to 16 residues. The CDR3 sequence is CASSPGQGASNYGYTF. CDR3 DNA: TGTGCCAGCAGCCCGGGACAGGGGGCTAGTAACTATGGCTACACCTTC. Full variable domain (remainder filled in from reference TRBV7-9 and TRBJ1-2): DTGVSQNPRHKITKRGQNVTFRCDPISEHNRLYWYRQTLGQGPEFLTYFQNEAQLEKSRLLSDRFSAERPKGSFSTLEIQRTEQGDSAMYLCASSPGQGASNYGYTFGSGTRLTVV.

The rearrangement links TRBV11-3 to TRBJ2-5; a possible D gene is TRBD2 (6 bases). In germline, CDR1 is SGHNT, CDR2 YENEEA. Trimming took 5 bases from V and 5 from J, leaving 18 bases between them. This CDR3 is 15 amino acids long. The chain's CDR3 is CASSQAAGSRETQYF. CDR3 nucleotides: TGTGCCAGCAGCCAGGCGGCGGGGTCGAGGGAGACCCAGTACTTC.

This chain uses TRBV2 with TRBJ2-3, with TRBD2 matching over 12 bases. Germline trimming cut 4 bases from V and 0 bases from J; bases unmatched to any gene: 8. Germline assignment: CDR1 SNHLY and CDR2 FYNNEI. The CDR3 totals 18 residues. The CDR3 loop reads CASSASTSGGYSTDTQYF. For the CDR3, the DNA is TGTGCCAGCAGTGCCTCGACTAGCGGGGGTTATAGCACAGATACGCAGTATTTT.

The table lists this clone with a count of one. The chain carries TRBV4-2 and TRBJ2-6, with unresolved D. V lost 1 base to trimming and J lost 4 bases, with 8 bases between them. The CDR3 is 15 amino acids. Germline-derived CDR1 and CDR2 are LGHNA and YNFKEQ. CDR3 residues: CASSQAQRGANVLTF. The CDR3 bases are TGTGCCAGCAGCCAAGCTCAGAGGGGGGCCAACGTCCTGACTTTC.

This chain connects TRBV4-3 to TRBJ1-5; tentatively, D is TRBD1 (6 bases). This CDR3 region has 15 residues. V lost 3 bases, J lost 4 bases, and 13 bases lay in between. CDR1 is LGHNA and CDR2 is YSLEER in the germline V gene. The DNA for the CDR3 is TGCGCCAGCAGCCACACGGCACAGGGTAATCAGCCCCAGCATTTT. Translation: CASSHTAQGNQPQHF.

The chain carries TRBV3-1 (or the pseudogene TRBV3-2) and TRBJ2-5, with a weak D call TRBD1 (5 bases). Germline assignment: CDR1 LGHDT and CDR2 YNNKEL (reference sequence). The CDR3 totals 16 residues. Trimming cost V 0 bases and J 2 bases, with 13 bases left between them. CDR3 nucleotide sequence: TGTGCCAGCAGCCAAGACTCCAGGGATTATCAAGAGACCCAGTACTTC. Its protein is CASSQDSRDYQETQYF.

J is TRBJ1-1 and V is TRBV7-3; D may be TRBD1 (6 bases). V was shortened by 1 base and J by 2 bases, with 11 bases between the two germline ends. The CDR3 length is 15 residues. CDR1 and CDR2 (germline): SGHTA, FQGTGA. The CDR3 bases are TGTGCCAGCAGCTTAATGGGGGCTGACAACACTGAAGCTTTCTTT. It codes for CASSLMGADNTEAFF.

The J gene is TRBJ2-1, the V gene TRBV6-5; 8 bases line up with TRBD1. The germline V gene encodes CDR1 MNHEY and CDR2 SVGAGI. V lost 7 bases, J lost 5 bases, and 10 bases stayed unmatched. The CDR3 extends over 15 amino acids. This CDR3 reads CASTLWGQADNEQFF. The CDR3 DNA follows: TGTGCCAGCACGCTTTGGGGACAGGCAGACAATGAGCAGTTCTTC.

The chain couples TRBV19 to TRBJ2-3; unclear D gene. Germline loops: CDR1 LNHDA, CDR2 SQIVND (reference sequence). V lost 8 bases and J 3 bases, leaving 12 bases between the germline ends. CDR3 length: 13 residues. The chain's CDR3 is CASSPSRTDTQYF. The DNA for the CDR3 is TGTGCCAGTTCGCCTTCGAGGACAGATACGCAGTATTTT.

The CDR3 loop is CASSIPERGGHEQYF. The CDR3 nucleotides are TGTGCCAGCTCAATCCCGGAGCGGGGCGGCCACGAGCAGTACTTC. The chain is built from TRBV18 and TRBJ2-7; 7 nucleotides line up with TRBD2. V shed 5 bases and J 5 bases; nucleotides not matched to a gene: 12. The CDR3 is made up of 15 amino acids. The germline V gene has CDR1 KGHSH and CDR2 LQKENI.

A note on this clone: Sequence at one end of the junction differs from germline and may be a read error. This chain joins TRBV10-3 and TRBJ1-6; D is undetermined. This CDR3 is built from 12 residues. CDR1 is ENHRY and CDR2 is SYGVKD in the germline V gene. DNA of the CDR3: TGTGCCATCAGGGACTATAATTCACCCCTCCATTTT. Translating gives CAIRDYNSPLHF.

This rearrangement joins TRBV30 to TRBJ2-3; 12 bases map to TRBD1. With 3 bases clipped from V and 6 bases from J, the junction kept 10 bases outside the gene matches. Germline V gene lookup returns CDR1 GTSNPN and CDR2 SVGIG (reference sequence). The CDR3 runs to 16 residues. The CDR3 DNA sequence: TGTGCCTGGAGCCAAACCGGGACAGGGGGCCGGGATACGCAGTATTTT. Its translation is CAWSQTGTGGRDTQYF.

The J gene is TRBJ2-1, the V gene TRBV12-3 or TRBV12-4, with a tentative D call TRBD1 (7 bases). V was shortened by 3 bases and J by 8 bases, with 11 bases between the two germline ends. The CDR3 sequence is 13 residues long. The DNA for the CDR3 is TGTGCCAGCAGTTTCAGGGGGGTGGATGAGCAGTTCTTC. Encoded protein: CASSFRGVDEQFF.

The chain joins TRBV7-9 to TRBJ1-1; 9 bases agree with TRBD1. The CDR3 has 15 amino acids. V shed 1 base and J 4 bases; nucleotides not matched to a gene: 4. Germline CDR1 is SEHNR and CDR2 is FQNEAQ (reference sequence). This chain's CDR3 is CASSLETGGGTEAFF. CDR3 DNA: TGTGCCAGCAGCTTAGAGACAGGGGGTGGCACTGAAGCTTTCTTT.

The rearrangement links TRBV3-1 (or the pseudogene TRBV3-2) to TRBJ2-1; 8 bases agree with TRBD1. The trim removed 4 bases at V and 4 bases at J, leaving 12 bases unmatched. The CDR3 contains 17 residues. The germline V gene has CDR1 LGHDT and CDR2 YNNKEL (reference sequence). The DNA of the CDR3 is TGTGCCAGCAGCCCAAGGACAGGGATCCCAATATACAATGAGCAGTTCTTC. As protein: CASSPRTGIPIYNEQFF.

This chain links TRBV5-6 with TRBJ1-4; tentatively, D is TRBD1 (6 bases). Germline V lookup: CDR1 SGHDT, CDR2 YYEEEE. The CDR3 consists of 14 residues. The V and J ends lost 1 base and 8 bases respectively, with 12 bases between them. CDR3 protein: CASSLIQGSEKLFF. The CDR3 DNA follows: TGTGCCAGCAGCTTGATACAGGGTAGCGAAAAACTGTTTTTT.